The T cell receptor (beta chain) under discussion was sequenced for a study of blood T cells in healthy people across ages. Alongside a J-beta primer mix, a sample-barcoded 5' primer served in a second PCR lasting 7 to 11 cycles. All cDNA molecules were each tagged by a template-switch adaptor with 12 random nucleotides. TCRdb passed the 5' RACE reads through MiXCR, listing each CDR3 protein once. The sample records 1,500,000 or so distinct CDR3 sequences, approximately 39% being singletons. As concerns this clonotype: The antigen is undetermined.

General study points: CMV status of donors was unknown, possibly confounding expanded clonotype changes. Naive T cell percentage strongly correlated with TCR beta diversity.

V was pared by 5 bases and J by 6 bases, with 17 bases between. Germline loops: CDR1 SGHAT, CDR2 FQNNGV. The CDR3 consists of 14 residues. The gene calls are TRBV11-2 and TRBJ2-7; D uncertain. The receptor's source is a woman aged 18-30 years in good health. Input material: blood. The CDR3 nucleotides are TGTGCCAGCAGCCCAGAAGACCGCGCCTGCGAGCAGTACTTC. Translation: CASSPEDRACEQYF.